The sequence of this TCR beta chain was determined in a study of cytomegalovirus exposure and HLA in healthy donors. General observations from the study: The listing of some 170 TCR beta chains classed them as cytomegalovirus-associated. An analysis was carried out at a later point. It showed that HLA-associated TCR beta chains were more clonally expanded than equally common non-associated chains.

On this clone itself: The antigen remains unidentified.

The PCR was carried out with 60 Vbeta primers and 13 Jbeta primers. In the original workflow: It was a later analysis that counted tens of millions of unique TCR beta chains, of which around 11 million were shared. Profiling relied on immunoSEQ multiplex PCR, and the TCRdb table lists in-frame clones only, not all of them. That table is the source of V, J and clone size, and D and trimming were worked out from the DNA. Counted here are 90,000 to 120,000 clones, about 9.4% occurring once; the ten biggest clones make up under 6%. Germline values: CDR1 MNHEY, CDR2 SMNVEV (reference sequence). The V gene lost 6 bases and the J gene lost 4 bases, with 15 bases spanning the gap. CDR3 length: 14 residues.

The chain is built from TRBV27 and TRBJ1-2; possible D gene TRBD1, 6 bases. This sequence originates from a man between 35 and 55 years old in good health and CMV-seropositive. Sample: PBMCs. The CDR3 loop is CASRTLGQTYGYTF. As DNA, the CDR3 is TGTGCCAGCAGAACGCTTGGACAGACCTATGGCTACACCTTC.